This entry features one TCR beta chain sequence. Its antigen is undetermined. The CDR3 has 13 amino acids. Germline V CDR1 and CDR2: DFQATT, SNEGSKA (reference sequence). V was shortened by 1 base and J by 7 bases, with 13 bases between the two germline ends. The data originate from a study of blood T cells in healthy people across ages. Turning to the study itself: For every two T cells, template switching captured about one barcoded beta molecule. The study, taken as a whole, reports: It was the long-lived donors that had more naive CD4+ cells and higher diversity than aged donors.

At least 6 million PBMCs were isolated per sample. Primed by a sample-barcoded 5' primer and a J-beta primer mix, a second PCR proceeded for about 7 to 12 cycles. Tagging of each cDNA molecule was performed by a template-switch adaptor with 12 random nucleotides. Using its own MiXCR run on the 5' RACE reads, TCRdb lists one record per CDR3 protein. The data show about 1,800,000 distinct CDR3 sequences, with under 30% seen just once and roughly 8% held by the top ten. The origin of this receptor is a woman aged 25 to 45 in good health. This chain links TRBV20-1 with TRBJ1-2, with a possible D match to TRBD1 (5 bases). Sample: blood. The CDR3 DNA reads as TGCAGTGCTAGAGTGACAGCCCCTATTGGCTACACCTTC. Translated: CSARVTAPIGYTF.